Listed below are T cell receptor beta chains from one sample, sequenced in a study of blood T cell repertoires in COVID-19. The table came from immunoSEQ multiplex PCR; TCRdb's copy has only in-frame clones and leaves some out. Among about 210,000 clones, more than 80% were seen once, and the ten largest hold roughly 7.8%. The sample consisted of peripheral blood. Receptors originate from a woman of 80 years or more with COVID-19, enrolled during active disease. CDR3s include the opening cysteine and the closing phenylalanine or tryptophan. Fields, in order: V gene, J gene, clone size, D gene, CDR3 DNA, CDR3 protein. A D gene is named only where the DNA matches it firmly. The listing skips clone size in some rows; elsewhere it reads once, few, many or a size class.

v_call: TRBV11-2
j_call: TRBJ2-1
clone_size: NA
d_call: NA
cdr3_nt: TGTGCCAGCCGCACTATTATACGGGGTGCTATTCCCAACAATGAGCAGTTCTTC
cdr3_aa: CASRTIIRGAIPNNEQFF

v_call: TRBV9
j_call: TRBJ2-2
clone_size: few
d_call: NA
cdr3_nt: TGTGCCAGCAGCGTGCGGGGCGACACCGGGGAGCTGTTTTTT
cdr3_aa: CASSVRGDTGELFF

v_call: TRBV5-1
j_call: TRBJ1-2
clone_size: NA
d_call: NA
cdr3_nt: TGCGCCAGCAGCTTGGAGCAGGCTAACTATGGCTACACCTTC
cdr3_aa: CASSLEQANYGYTF

v_call: TRBV4-1
j_call: TRBJ2-3
clone_size: NA
d_call: TRBD2
cdr3_nt: TGCGCCAGCAGCCTGACTAGCGGGAGGGCGGCTGATACGCAGTATTTT
cdr3_aa: CASSLTSGRAADTQYF

v_call: TRBV27
j_call: TRBJ1-1
clone_size: NA
d_call: NA
cdr3_nt: TGTGCCAGCAGACAGTGGGGGGGGAACACTGAAGCTTTCTTT
cdr3_aa: CASRQWGGNTEAFF

v_call: TRBV5-6
j_call: TRBJ2-1
clone_size: NA
d_call: NA
cdr3_nt: TGTGCCAGCAGCTTGATGCCGGGTGGGGAGCAGTTCTTC
cdr3_aa: CASSLMPGGEQFF

v_call: TRBV6-5
j_call: TRBJ2-5
clone_size: NA
d_call: NA
cdr3_nt: TGTGCCAGCAGGACAGGCATGGCGACCCAGTACTTC
cdr3_aa: CASRTGMATQYF

v_call: TRBV3-1/TRBV3-2
j_call: TRBJ2-5
clone_size: NA
d_call: TRBD1
cdr3_nt: TGTGCCAGCAGCCAGCCCTCCGGGACAGGGGGTGCGGAGACCCAGTACTTC
cdr3_aa: CASSQPSGTGGAETQYF

v_call: TRBV7-9
j_call: TRBJ2-3
clone_size: few
d_call: NA
cdr3_nt: TGTGCCAGCAGCTTAGACTCGATAGATACGCAGTATTTT
cdr3_aa: CASSLDSIDTQYF

v_call: TRBV9
j_call: TRBJ2-1
clone_size: NA
d_call: TRBD2
cdr3_nt: TGTGCCAGCAGCGTAGCTACATGGGGGGGAGGGTTGGTCAATGAGCAGTTCTTC
cdr3_aa: CASSVATWGGGLVNEQFF

v_call: TRBV6-5
j_call: TRBJ1-1
clone_size: NA
d_call: NA
cdr3_nt: TGTGCCAGCACTCAAGGGGGGGGGACTGAAGCTTTCTTT
cdr3_aa: CASTQGGGTEAFF

v_call: TRBV7-9
j_call: TRBJ2-1
clone_size: NA
d_call: TRBD2
cdr3_nt: TGTGCCAGCAGCTCAGTAGCGGGCAATGAGCAGTTCTTC
cdr3_aa: CASSSVAGNEQFF

v_call: TRBV19
j_call: TRBJ1-1
clone_size: few
d_call: NA
cdr3_nt: TGTGCCAGTAGTATATTCGGCAGGGACACTGAAGCTTTCTTT
cdr3_aa: CASSIFGRDTEAFF

v_call: TRBV11-2
j_call: TRBJ2-5
clone_size: NA
d_call: NA
cdr3_nt: TGTGCCAGCAGCTTAGCAGGGTCAGAGACCCAGTACTTC
cdr3_aa: CASSLAGSETQYF

v_call: TRBV2
j_call: TRBJ2-7
clone_size: few
d_call: NA
cdr3_nt: TGTGCCAGCAGGGGGAGCTCCTACGAGCAGTACTTC
cdr3_aa: CASRGSSYEQYF

v_call: TRBV7-2
j_call: TRBJ1-6
clone_size: NA
d_call: TRBD1
cdr3_nt: TGTGCCAGCAGCTTTAACAGGGGGGGCGATTCACCCCTCCACTTT
cdr3_aa: CASSFNRGGDSPLHF

v_call: TRBV10-3
j_call: TRBJ2-1
clone_size: few
d_call: TRBD1
cdr3_nt: TGTGCCATCACTCAAGACAGGGATTACAATGAGCAGTTCTTC
cdr3_aa: CAITQDRDYNEQFF

v_call: TRBV10-3
j_call: TRBJ2-1
clone_size: NA
d_call: NA
cdr3_nt: TGTGCCATCAGTGAGTCAGGGAGCGGGTCGGGTTACAATGAGCAGTTCTTC
cdr3_aa: CAISESGSGSGYNEQFF

v_call: TRBV9
j_call: TRBJ1-1
clone_size: NA
d_call: NA
cdr3_nt: TGTGCCAGCAGTGACCGGGACGGGAGGACTGAAGCTTTCTTT
cdr3_aa: CASSDRDGRTEAFF

v_call: TRBV3-1/TRBV3-2
j_call: TRBJ2-7
clone_size: NA
d_call: NA
cdr3_nt: TGTGCCAGCAGGGCAGGGATTTCCGAGCAGTACTTC
cdr3_aa: CASRAGISEQYF

v_call: TRBV2
j_call: TRBJ2-5
clone_size: once
d_call: TRBD2
cdr3_nt: TGTGCCAGCAGGGCGCCCCTAGCGGGAGAGACCCAGTACTTC
cdr3_aa: CASRAPLAGETQYF

v_call: TRBV19
j_call: TRBJ1-4
clone_size: NA
d_call: NA
cdr3_nt: TGTGCCAGTAGCCTGACGGGGTTAGGTGAAAAACTGTTTTTT
cdr3_aa: CASSLTGLGEKLFF

v_call: TRBV2
j_call: TRBJ1-5
clone_size: NA
d_call: NA
cdr3_nt: TGTGCCAGCAGTGAAAGGTCGGGGGGGCAGCCCCAGCATTTT
cdr3_aa: CASSERSGGQPQHF

v_call: TRBV25-1
j_call: TRBJ1-2
clone_size: NA
d_call: TRBD1
cdr3_nt: TGTGCCAGCAGTGTAATGACAGGGAGTCCTGGGGGCTACACCTTC
cdr3_aa: CASSVMTGSPGGYTF

v_call: TRBV7-9
j_call: TRBJ2-7
clone_size: NA
d_call: NA
cdr3_nt: TGTGCCAGCAGCTCTCTAAGTCCCGCCTCCGAGCAGTACTTC
cdr3_aa: CASSSLSPASEQYF

v_call: TRBV12-3/TRBV12-4
j_call: TRBJ1-1
clone_size: NA
d_call: TRBD1
cdr3_nt: TGTGCCAGCAGCCGACAGGGGGCCGGTGAAGCTTTCTTT
cdr3_aa: CASSRQGAGEAFF

v_call: TRBV7-9
j_call: TRBJ2-1
clone_size: few
d_call: TRBD1
cdr3_nt: TGTGCCAGCAGCCCAAAGGGGACAGGGGCCAATGAGCAGTTCTTC
cdr3_aa: CASSPKGTGANEQFF

v_call: TRBV3-1/TRBV3-2
j_call: TRBJ1-2
clone_size: few
d_call: NA
cdr3_nt: TGTGCCAGCAGCCAAGCGGGGAATAACTATGGCTACACCTTC
cdr3_aa: CASSQAGNNYGYTF

v_call: TRBV18
j_call: TRBJ1-2
clone_size: NA
d_call: NA
cdr3_nt: TGTGCCAGCTCACCAGTCAGCGGGACTGGGGATGGCTACACCTTC
cdr3_aa: CASSPVSGTGDGYTF

v_call: TRBV7-8
j_call: TRBJ1-6
clone_size: NA
d_call: TRBD1
cdr3_nt: TGTGCCAGCAGCCCCTACACCCACAGGGGCGGGTCACCCCTCCACTTT
cdr3_aa: CASSPYTHRGGSPLHF

v_call: TRBV3-1/TRBV3-2
j_call: TRBJ1-5
clone_size: once
d_call: NA
cdr3_nt: TGTGCCAGCAGCTCAGGACAGAGCAATCAGCCCCAGCATTTT
cdr3_aa: CASSSGQSNQPQHF

v_call: TRBV29-1
j_call: TRBJ2-1
clone_size: few
d_call: NA
cdr3_nt: TGCAGCGTTGGGTACAGGAGCTCCTACAATGAGCAGTTCTTC
cdr3_aa: CSVGYRSSYNEQFF

v_call: TRBV21-1
j_call: TRBJ2-7
clone_size: NA
d_call: NA
cdr3_nt: TGTGCCAGCAGCAAAGAGGCAGAAAACAGAGTAAGGACTAGCGGGAGAGGCGAGCAGTACTTC
cdr3_aa: CASSKEAENRVRTSGRGEQYF

v_call: TRBV5-1
j_call: TRBJ2-5
clone_size: NA
d_call: TRBD2
cdr3_nt: TGCGCCAGCAGCCTCTCGACTAGCGGGACACAAGAGACCCAGTACTTC
cdr3_aa: CASSLSTSGTQETQYF

v_call: TRBV9
j_call: TRBJ2-3
clone_size: NA
d_call: NA
cdr3_nt: TGTGCCAGCAGCGTAGCCGTGACTATTACAGATACGCAGTATTTT
cdr3_aa: CASSVAVTITDTQYF

v_call: TRBV28
j_call: TRBJ1-1
clone_size: NA
d_call: TRBD1
cdr3_nt: TGTGCCAGCAGTTTACGACAGGGCCTGGGAACTGAAGCTTTCTTT
cdr3_aa: CASSLRQGLGTEAFF

v_call: TRBV6-6
j_call: TRBJ1-6
clone_size: NA
d_call: NA
cdr3_nt: TGTGCCAGCCGGCAGGTTGATTCACCCCTCCACTTT
cdr3_aa: CASRQVDSPLHF

v_call: TRBV5-6
j_call: TRBJ1-2
clone_size: NA
d_call: NA
cdr3_nt: TGTGCCAGCACGGTCTCTAGGGGGGGCTACACCTTC
cdr3_aa: CASTVSRGGYTF

v_call: TRBV19
j_call: TRBJ2-3
clone_size: NA
d_call: NA
cdr3_nt: TGTGCCAGTAGTATAGGGGGCGTAGATACGCAGTATTTT
cdr3_aa: CASSIGGVDTQYF

v_call: TRBV5-1
j_call: TRBJ1-1
clone_size: NA
d_call: NA
cdr3_nt: TGCGCCAGCAGCTCGGACAGCTCGAACACTGAAGCTTTCTTT
cdr3_aa: CASSSDSSNTEAFF

v_call: TRBV18
j_call: TRBJ1-6
clone_size: NA
d_call: TRBD1
cdr3_nt: TGTGCCAGCTCACCCACAGGGGCCGCCCGTGATTCACCCCTCCACTTT
cdr3_aa: CASSPTGAARDSPLHF

v_call: TRBV20-1
j_call: TRBJ2-7
clone_size: NA
d_call: NA
cdr3_nt: TGCAGTGCTAGTAGAAGAGACTACGAGCAGTACTTC
cdr3_aa: CSASRRDYEQYF

v_call: TRBV3-1/TRBV3-2
j_call: TRBJ1-4
clone_size: NA
d_call: TRBD1
cdr3_nt: TGTGCCAGCAGCCAAGCGGCCGGGACAGGGGGAGAAAAACTGTTTTTT
cdr3_aa: CASSQAAGTGGEKLFF

v_call: TRBV28
j_call: TRBJ2-2
clone_size: NA
d_call: TRBD2
cdr3_nt: TGTGCCAGCAGCACGACTAGCGGGGTTTTGGGCACCGGGGAGCTGTTTTTT
cdr3_aa: CASSTTSGVLGTGELFF

v_call: TRBV18
j_call: TRBJ1-5
clone_size: NA
d_call: NA
cdr3_nt: TGTGCCAGCTCACCAAGCGCGGGAAATCAGCCCCAGCATTTT
cdr3_aa: CASSPSAGNQPQHF